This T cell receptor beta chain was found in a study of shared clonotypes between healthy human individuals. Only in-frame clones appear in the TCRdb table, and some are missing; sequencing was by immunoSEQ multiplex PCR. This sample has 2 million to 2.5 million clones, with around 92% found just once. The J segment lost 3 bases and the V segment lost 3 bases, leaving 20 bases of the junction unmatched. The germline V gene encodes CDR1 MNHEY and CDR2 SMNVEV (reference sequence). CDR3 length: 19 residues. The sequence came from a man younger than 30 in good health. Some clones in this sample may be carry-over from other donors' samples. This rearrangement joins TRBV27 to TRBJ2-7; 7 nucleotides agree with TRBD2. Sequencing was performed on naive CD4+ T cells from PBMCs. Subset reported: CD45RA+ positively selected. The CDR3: CASSFFRTSHIPVGYEQYF. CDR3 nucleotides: TGTGCCAGCAGTTTTTTCCGGACTAGTCATATCCCAGTCGGCTACGAGCAGTACTTC.